The rows below give T cell receptor beta chains drawn from one sample of a study of CD8 T cells in Susac syndrome. Via MiXCR, TCRdb re-called the immunoSEQ multiplex PCR reads, giving one row per CDR3 protein. The data contain about 73,000 distinct CDR3 sequences, less than 95% of them singletons. The sequencing input was CD8+ T cells from PBMCs. Every receptor here comes from a human donor with multiple sclerosis. Both conserved end residues are part of each CDR3. Each record gives: clone size, J gene, D gene, V gene, CDR3 DNA, CDR3 protein. A D gene is named only where the DNA matches it firmly. Clone sizes are given selectively: once, few, many, or a class where the clone is expanded.

. | TRBJ2-3 | TRBD2 | TRBV7-9 | TGTGCCAGCAGCCCAAGGACTAGCGGGAGCACAGATACGCAGTATTTT | CASSPRTSGSTDTQYF
. | TRBJ2-7 | . | TRBV27 | TGTGCCAGCAGCTCCACCACCTACGAGCAGTACTTC | CASSSTTYEQYF
. | TRBJ2-1 | . | TRBV7-6 | TGTGCCAGCATCCCCGGGGGACCCCTCGTTTACAATGAGCAGTTCTTC | CASIPGGPLVYNEQFF
once | TRBJ2-2 | . | TRBV6-2/TRBV6-3 | TGTGCCAGCAGTTACAGGAGCGGGGAGCTGTTTTTT | CASSYRSGELFF
. | TRBJ2-7 | TRBD2 | TRBV7-9 | TGTGCCAGCAGCTCTCCTCAAATAGCGGGACCTTCCCACGAGCAGTACTTC | CASSSPQIAGPSHEQYF
. | TRBJ1-2 | TRBD1 | TRBV7-9 | TGTGCCAGCAGCTTAGATGGGACAGGCGTGAATGGCTACACCTTC | CASSLDGTGVNGYTF
. | TRBJ2-3 | . | TRBV18 | TGTGCCAGCTCACCCGGCGTGGTGGCCACAGATACGCAGTATTTT | CASSPGVVATDTQYF
. | TRBJ2-7 | . | TRBV6-2/TRBV6-3 | TGTGCCAGCAGTTACATTATCAATCCCTACGAGCAGTACTTC | CASSYIINPYEQYF
. | TRBJ2-7 | TRBD1 | TRBV19 | TGTGCCAGTAGTATCGGGACAGGGGACGAGCAGTACTTC | CASSIGTGDEQYF
. | TRBJ1-3 | . | TRBV6-2/TRBV6-3 | TGTGCCAGCAGGCCCCGGTGGCCCTTCTCTGGAAACACCATATATTTT | CASRPRWPFSGNTIYF
. | TRBJ2-2 | . | TRBV6-5 | TGTGCCAGCAGTTGGGGGGGGCGCACCGGGGAGCTGTTTTTT | CASSWGGRTGELFF
. | TRBJ2-7 | . | TRBV13 | TGTGCCAGCAGCTTAGGACCGAACGAGCAGTACTTC | CASSLGPNEQYF
. | TRBJ2-7 | . | TRBV29-1 | TGCAGCGTCGAGGACGGAGACTCCTACGAGCAGTACTTC | CSVEDGDSYEQYF
. | TRBJ2-1 | TRBD2 | TRBV4-2 | TGTGCCAGCAGCCCTTTGGGAAGCGGGGGGTCCTACAATGAGCAGTTCTTC | CASSPLGSGGSYNEQFF
. | TRBJ2-7 | . | TRBV7-9 | TGTGCCAGCAGCGCGGGACAGCCCCCCTACGAGCAGTACTTC | CASSAGQPPYEQYF
. | TRBJ1-2 | TRBD1 | TRBV11-2 | TGTGCCAGCAGCACCTCGGGACAGGCCCAGGGCTACACCTTC | CASSTSGQAQGYTF
. | TRBJ1-1 | . | TRBV14 | TGTGCCAGCAGCCAAGGTTCTGAAGCTTTCTTT | CASSQGSEAFF
few | TRBJ2-7 | . | TRBV9 | TGTGCCAGCAGCTTACACTCCTACGAGCAGTACTTC | CASSLHSYEQYF
. | TRBJ2-5 | TRBD2 | TRBV10-2 | TGCGCCAGCAGTGAAAGTCTAGCGGGCCAGAGGACCCAGTACTTC | CASSESLAGQRTQYF
. | TRBJ1-1 | . | TRBV4-1 | TGCGCCAGCAGCCAAAAACTGGGACGGCCGAACACTGAAGCTTTCTTT | CASSQKLGRPNTEAFF
. | TRBJ2-2 | . | TRBV3-1 | TGTGCCAGCAGCGACACAGGGCTCCACACCGGGGAGCTGTTTTTT | CASSDTGLHTGELFF
. | TRBJ2-7 | TRBD1 | TRBV4-3 | TGCGCCAGCAGCCAAGACGTGACAGGGACCTACGAGCAGTACTTC | CASSQDVTGTYEQYF
. | TRBJ2-7 | TRBD2 | TRBV7-8 | TGTGCCAGCAGCACTAGCGGAGGGGACGAGCAGTACTTC | CASSTSGGDEQYF
. | TRBJ1-2 | . | TRBV5-6 | TGTGCCAGCAGCTTGGCAGACTATGGCTACACCTTC | CASSLADYGYTF
. | TRBJ2-3 | . | TRBV11-2 | TGTGCCAGCAGCTTAGATGCGTTCCCGAGCACAGATACGCAGTATTTT | CASSLDAFPSTDTQYF
. | TRBJ2-7 | TRBD1 | TRBV12-3/TRBV12-4 | TGTGCCAGCAGTTTACTGTTGACAGGGGGCTCCTACGAGCAGTACTTC | CASSLLLTGGSYEQYF
. | TRBJ1-1 | . | TRBV19 | TGTGCCAGTAGTATTCGGGGAGGAGGCACTGAAGCTTTCTTT | CASSIRGGGTEAFF
once | TRBJ2-5 | TRBD2 | TRBV5-1 | TGCGCCAGCAGCTTGGACCAAGCCCTAGCGGGCGAAATCCAAGAGACCCAGTACTTC | CASSLDQALAGEIQETQYF
. | TRBJ2-6 | TRBD2 | TRBV9 | TGTGCCAGCAGTCAGACTAGCGGGGCTGGGGCCAACGTCCTGACTTTC | CASSQTSGAGANVLTF
once | TRBJ1-5 | TRBD1 | TRBV2 | TGTGCCAGCAGTGAAACAGGGGAGTGGCAGCCCCAGCATTTT | CASSETGEWQPQHF
. | TRBJ2-7 | . | TRBV7-8 | TGTGCCAGCACCCCTTCCACCGGAGGCTACGAGCAGTACTTC | CASTPSTGGYEQYF
. | TRBJ1-1 | . | TRBV29-1 | TGCAGCGTTGGGCGCAACACTGAAGCTTTCTTT | CSVGRNTEAFF
. | TRBJ1-3 | . | TRBV27 | TGTGCCAGCAGTGGCGCTGGAAACACCATATATTTT | CASSGAGNTIYF
. | TRBJ1-2 | . | TRBV5-8 | TGTGCCAGCAGTACGGGACCGGCGTCTATCGGCTACACCTTC | CASSTGPASIGYTF
. | TRBJ2-3 | . | TRBV20-1 | TGCAGTGCTAGTGGGCCCCCGGGATTGGGCGCAGATACGCAGTATTTT | CSASGPPGLGADTQYF
. | TRBJ1-5 | . | TRBV30 | TGTGCCTGGAGCTATGCGGGAGGGTCCGGCAATCAGCCCCAGCATTTT | CAWSYAGGSGNQPQHF
. | TRBJ2-1 | . | TRBV4-2 | TGTGCCAGCAGCCAAGAAGAGGAGGTCACCTACAATGAGCAGTTCTTC | CASSQEEEVTYNEQFF
. | TRBJ2-7 | TRBD1 | TRBV13 | TGTGCCAGCAGCTTTCCGGGACAGGCTTACGAGCAGTACTTC | CASSFPGQAYEQYF
. | TRBJ2-7 | . | TRBV4-3 | TGCGCCAGCAGCCAAGTGAAGGGCCCCTACGAGCAGTACTTC | CASSQVKGPYEQYF
. | TRBJ2-5 | . | TRBV7-9 | TGTGCCAGCAGCCCCCGCCACCCGGGGGAGACCCAGTACTTC | CASSPRHPGETQYF
. | TRBJ2-1 | . | TRBV6-6 | TGTGCCAGCAGTTACCTCAGGGTCAATGAGCAGTTCTTC | CASSYLRVNEQFF
. | TRBJ2-1 | . | TRBV2 | TGTGCCAGCAGGAAAGACAGGGGAGGGTACAATGAGCAGTTCTTC | CASRKDRGGYNEQFF
. | TRBJ1-1 | TRBD1 | TRBV6-5 | TGTGCCAGCAAAGACAGGGCCACCTTTGAAGCTTTCTTT | CASKDRATFEAFF
once | TRBJ2-7 | . | TRBV5-1 | TGCGCCAGCAGCTTGGGACCCTCGAGCTCCTACGAGCAGTACTTC | CASSLGPSSSYEQYF